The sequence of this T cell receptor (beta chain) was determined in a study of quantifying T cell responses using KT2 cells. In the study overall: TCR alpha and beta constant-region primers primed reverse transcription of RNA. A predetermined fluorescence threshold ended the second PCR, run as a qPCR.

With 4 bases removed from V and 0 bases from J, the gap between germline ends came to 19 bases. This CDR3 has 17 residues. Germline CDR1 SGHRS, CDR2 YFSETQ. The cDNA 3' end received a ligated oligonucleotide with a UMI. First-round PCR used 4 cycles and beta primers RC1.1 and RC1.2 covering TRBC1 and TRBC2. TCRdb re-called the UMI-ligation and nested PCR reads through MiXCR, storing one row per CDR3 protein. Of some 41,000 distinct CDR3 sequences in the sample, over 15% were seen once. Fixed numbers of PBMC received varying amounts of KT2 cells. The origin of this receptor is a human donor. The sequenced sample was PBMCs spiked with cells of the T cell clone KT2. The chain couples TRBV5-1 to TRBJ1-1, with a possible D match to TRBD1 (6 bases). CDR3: CASSPDIGTGMNTEAFF. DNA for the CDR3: TGCGCCAGCAGCCCCGATATCGGTACAGGGATGAACACTGAAGCTTTCTTT. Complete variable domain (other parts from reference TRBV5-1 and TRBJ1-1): KAGVTQTPRYLIKTRGQQVTLSCSPISGHRSVSWYQQTPGQGLQFLFEYFSETQRNKGNFPGRFSGRQFSNSRSEMNVSTLELGDSALYLCASSPDIGTGMNTEAFFGQGTRLTVV.